These 13 T cell receptor beta chains share one sample of origin, sequenced in a study of blood T cell repertoires in COVID-19. Clones were sequenced by immunoSEQ multiplex PCR, and TCRdb holds only the in-frame ones, with some missing. The table lists roughly 320,000 clones, 85% to 90% of them singletons. The material sequenced was PBMCs or T cells enriched from blood (not recorded which). The source of these receptors is a man aged 25-45 years who had recovered from COVID-19.

The chain uses TRBV5-5 and TRBJ2-5; 9 nucleotides line up with TRBD2. Germline V gene sequence: CDR1 SGHKS, CDR2 YYEKEE (reference sequence). After removal of 1 base from V and 4 bases from J, the junction contained 8 bases not matched to a gene. The CDR3 sequence is 16 residues long. Here the CDR3 reads CASSLSPSGAGETQYF. CDR3 coding DNA: TGTGCCAGCAGCTTGAGTCCTAGCGGGGCCGGAGAGACCCAGTACTTC.

V usage is TRBV7-9 and J usage is TRBJ1-3; TRBD1 aligns across 7 bases. Trimming cost V 5 bases and J 2 bases; bases outside gene matches: 6. The CDR3 has 15 amino acids. Looked up from germline, CDR1 is SEHNR and CDR2 is FQNEAQ (reference sequence). CDR3 loop: CASSHGTETGNTIYF. The CDR3 nucleotides are TGTGCCAGCAGCCACGGGACAGAGACTGGAAACACCATATATTTT.

CDR3 sequence: CATPPDTQYF. The CDR3 nucleotides are TGTGCCACTCCCCCAGATACGCAGTATTTT. The chain has TRBV28 and TRBJ2-3; D ambiguous. The V gene's germline CDR1 is MDHEN and CDR2 SYDVKM. The CDR3 runs 10 residues. V was trimmed by 10 bases and J by 4 bases, leaving 6 bases between them.

A note on this clone: The same CDR3 can be traced to other DNA sequences in this sample. V and J are TRBV27 and TRBJ1-2, with TRBD1 identical over 7 bases. J lost 4 bases, V lost 6 bases, and 5 bases had no gene match. CDR1 is MNHEY and CDR2 is SMNVEV in the germline V gene (reference sequence). This CDR3 region has 13 residues. CDR3 in amino acids: CASSPGTVYGYTF. DNA for the CDR3: TGTGCCAGCAGCCCAGGGACAGTCTATGGCTACACCTTC.

Regarding this clone: The CDR3 does not end in the conserved phenylalanine or tryptophan, so this is likely a read error. It is unclear where the CDR3 begins or ends on the DNA, so no DNA is shown, and the CDR3 is as TCRdb lists it. The chain links TRBV6-1 to TRBJ2-3; the D call in the table, TRBD2, was not verified against the DNA. Counting both end residues, the CDR3 totals 12 amino acids. Germline V gives CDR1 MNHNS, CDR2 SASEGT. CDR3 in amino acids: CASSEGLASVDV.

The chain is built from TRBV6-5 and TRBJ2-1; 12 nucleotides agree with TRBD2. Losses at the gene ends were 5 bases for V and 3 bases for J; bases not matched to a gene: 2. The CDR3 runs 15 residues. Germline values: CDR1 MNHEY, CDR2 SVGAGI. The DNA of the CDR3 is TGTGCCAGCAGTCGGACTAGCGGGGACTACAATGAGCAGTTCTTC. It specifies CASSRTSGDYNEQFF.

This rearrangement joins TRBV11-3 to TRBJ2-7; 9 nucleotides align to TRBD1. V shed 6 bases and J 3 bases; nucleotides not matched to a gene: 3. The CDR3 consists of 13 residues. CDR1 and CDR2 from the germline V gene are SGHNT and YENEEA. The CDR3 sequence: CASRGTGNYEQYF. CDR3 coding DNA: TGTGCCAGCAGGGGGACAGGGAACTACGAGCAGTACTTC.

The chain couples TRBV19 to TRBJ2-4; 10 bases match TRBD1. This CDR3 spans 13 amino acids. Germline assignment: CDR1 LNHDA and CDR2 SQIVND (reference sequence). The V segment lost 6 bases and the J segment 8 bases; nucleotides outside the gene matches: 4. Here the CDR3 reads CASRDRGVDIQYF. The CDR3 bases are TGTGCCAGTAGGGACAGGGGGGTAGACATTCAGTACTTC.

This clone was seen only a few times. The V gene is TRBV30, the J gene TRBJ1-1; D possibly corresponds to TRBD1 (5 bases). V gave up 4 bases and J gave up 7 bases, with 13 bases separating them. There are 12 residues in the CDR3. Germline V gene lookup returns CDR1 GTSNPN and CDR2 SVGIG (reference sequence). The CDR3 loop reads CAWTLGRYEAFF. CDR3 DNA sequence: TGTGCCTGGACTTTGGGGCGGTATGAAGCTTTCTTT.

V usage is TRBV2 and J usage is TRBJ1-5; tentatively, D is TRBD1 (5 bases). V was clipped by 8 bases and J by 4 bases, with 12 bases between them. This CDR3 is 13 amino acids long. Looked up from germline, CDR1 is SNHLY and CDR2 is FYNNEI. The CDR3 spells CASGSRENQPQHF. CDR3 in DNA: TGTGCCAGCGGGTCCAGGGAAAATCAGCCCCAGCATTTT.

This clone was seen only once. The chain has TRBV9 and TRBJ2-7, with TRBD2 matching over 8 bases. V was pared by 0 bases and J by 4 bases, with 9 bases of the junction left unmatched. The germline V gene encodes CDR1 SGDLS and CDR2 YYNGEE. The CDR3 consists of 16 residues. The DNA for the CDR3 is TGTGCCAGCAGCGTAGTTACCAGCGGGGGAATTTACGAGCAGTACTTC. This encodes CASSVVTSGGIYEQYF.

The chain joins TRBV28 to TRBJ1-3; the D gene is possibly TRBD1 (5 bases). The CDR3 runs to 16 residues. CDR1 is MDHEN, CDR2 SYDVKM, per germline. With 7 bases removed from V and 0 bases from J, the gap between germline ends came to 16 bases. This CDR3 reads CASKQRDFSSGNTIYF. The CDR3 DNA follows: TGTGCCAGCAAACAGAGGGACTTTAGCTCTGGAAACACCATATATTTT.

J is TRBJ1-1 and V is TRBV7-9; unclear D gene. Trimming stripped 3 bases from V and 3 bases from J, with 14 bases between. Per the germline V gene, CDR1 is SEHNR and CDR2 is FQNEAQ (reference sequence). The CDR3 is 15 residues long. This chain's CDR3 is CASSLWEKGDTEAFF. In nucleotides, the CDR3 is TGTGCCAGCAGCTTGTGGGAGAAGGGCGACACTGAAGCTTTCTTT.